Below, one TCR beta chain is given with its context. Its matching antigen is unknown. TCR beta cDNA libraries had unique molecular identifiers. There were about 1 to 10 million T cells, and around 460,000 cDNA molecules came from them. TCRdb itself ran the PCR reads through MiXCR, one entry per CDR3 protein. This table has about half a million distinct CDR3 sequences, roughly 34% appearing once. Germline trimming cut 3 bases from V and 1 base from J; bases unmatched to any gene: 8. CDR3 length equals 16 residues. CDR1 and CDR2 (germline): SGHRS, YFSETQ. The data stem from a study of post-analysis software for immune sequencing data. Study-wide findings and caveats: Roughly 5 TRBV segments (TRBV5-6, TRBV5-1 and TRBV20-1 among them) occurred more frequently in patients than in controls. Significantly lower normalized Chao1 diversity was seen in multiple sclerosis patients than in controls.

Sequenced material: blood. The rearrangement joins TRBV5-1 to TRBJ2-3; 7 nucleotides line up with TRBD2. The receptor's source is a girl under 18 with multiple sclerosis. The CDR3 coding sequence is TGCGCCAGCAGCTCGCGAGCGGGGTCCGGCACAGATACGCAGTATTTT. Translating gives CASSSRAGSGTDTQYF.